The clone carrying this TCR beta chain was recorded once. Its specificity is unknown. This CDR3 contains 16 residues. V was pared by 1 base and J by 3 bases, with 15 bases between. In germline, CDR1 is SQVTM, CDR2 ANQGSEA. The data were produced by immunoSEQ multiplex PCR, yet TCRdb's version contains in-frame clones alone and is incomplete. This table has roughly 490,000 clones, about 80% appearing once. The study enrolled healthy HIV-negative adults without recent acute infections or vaccinations as donors. The entry originates in a study of shared clonotypes between healthy human individuals. Across the whole study: In total, the donors were a couple of women and a few men aged 18 to 49.

Broader study findings: The study drew on few donors, limiting represented genetic and exposure-history diversity.

The sequenced material came from PBMCs. V gene TRBV29-1 combines with J gene TRBJ2-2, with D possibly called TRBD1 or TRBD2 (7 bases each). The receptor was isolated from a woman aged 40-49 years in good health. Some clones in this sample may be carry-over from other donors' samples. CDR3 residues: CSVEVGPGGDTGELFF. Written as DNA, the CDR3 is TGCAGCGTTGAAGTGGGTCCAGGGGGGGACACCGGGGAGCTGTTTTTT.